A selection of T cell receptor beta chains follows, all from one sample in a study of cytomegalovirus exposure and HLA in healthy donors. Profiling relied on immunoSEQ multiplex PCR, and the TCRdb table lists in-frame clones only, not all of them. This sample has about 210,000 clones, with 87% found just once. What was sequenced was PBMCs. The source is a boy younger than 10 in good health and CMV-seronegative. Both conserved end residues are part of each CDR3. The D gene is left open where the match is weak. Clone sizes are given selectively: once, few, many, or a class where the clone is expanded.

TRBD1,TRBV7-9,TRBJ1-2,15,once,TGTGCCAGCAGCCAACAGACAGGGTTGGGAAGGGGCTACACCTTC,CASSQQTGLGRGYTF
TRBD1,TRBV9,TRBJ1-1,14,NA,TGTGCCAGCGGACAGGGGCATACGGGTGCTGAAGCTTTCTTT,CASGQGHTGAEAFF
NA,TRBV12-1,TRBJ1-5,14,NA,TGTGCCAGCAGCACCGGGACATTACTTCAGCCCCAGCATTTT,CASSTGTLLQPQHF
TRBD2,TRBV27,TRBJ2-2,19,NA,TGTGCCACCCAGTCGTTACTAGCGGGAGTTTGGTATAACACCGGGGAGCTGTTTTTT,CATQSLLAGVWYNTGELFF
NA,TRBV7-3,TRBJ2-1,13,once,TGTGCCAGCAGCTTGGGCCCTCTCGATGAGCAGTTCTTC,CASSLGPLDEQFF
TRBD1,TRBV27,TRBJ2-2,14,NA,TGTGCCAGCAGTTTACGACAGGGGCCCGGGGAGCTGTTTTTT,CASSLRQGPGELFF
TRBD1,TRBV2,TRBJ2-7,13,NA,TGTGCCGTGCTGGGGACAGGTCCCTACGAGCAGTACTTC,CAVLGTGPYEQYF
TRBD1,TRBV7-8,TRBJ1-5,15,NA,TGTGCCAGCAGCCCCCCCGGGACAGGGACTCAGCCCCAGCATTTT,CASSPPGTGTQPQHF
TRBD1,TRBV29-1,TRBJ1-1,11,NA,TGCAGCGTACAGGGGGGTACTGAAGCTTTCTTT,CSVQGGTEAFF
NA,TRBV25-1,TRBJ1-1,14,NA,TGTGCCAGCACCCGTGAGGTACCGGGGACTGAAGCTTTCTTT,CASTREVPGTEAFF
TRBD1,TRBV28,TRBJ1-5,17,NA,TGTGCCAGCAGGACAGGGGCCTCAGGTTATAGCAATCAGCCCCAGCATTTT,CASRTGASGYSNQPQHF
TRBD2,TRBV29-1,TRBJ2-1,14,NA,TGCAGCGGACTGCTTAGCGGGATGGACAATGAGCAGTTCTTC,CSGLLSGMDNEQFF
TRBD2,TRBV19,TRBJ2-1,15,once,TGTGCCACGAAAGGACTAGCGCTGTCCTACAATGAGCAGTTCTTC,CATKGLALSYNEQFF
TRBD2,TRBV5-6,TRBJ2-1,16,NA,TGTGCCAGCAGCCAACTGGGGACTAGCGCAGACAATGAGCAGTTCTTC,CASSQLGTSADNEQFF
TRBD2,TRBV28,TRBJ2-6,16,NA,TGTGCCAGCACCCGTAGCGGGGGAACGGGGGCCAACGTCCTGACTTTC,CASTRSGGTGANVLTF
TRBD1,TRBV2,TRBJ1-4,16,NA,TGTGCCAGCAGTGAATGGGCGGAGGGGGCGAATGAAAAACTGTTTTTT,CASSEWAEGANEKLFF
NA,TRBV7-9,TRBJ2-3,12,NA,TGTGCCAGCAGCTTCGGACTAGATACGCAGTATTTT,CASSFGLDTQYF
TRBD1,TRBV27,TRBJ1-2,16,NA,TGTGCCAGCAGTTCTCATGGACAGGGTCCCAGCTATGGCTACACCTTC,CASSSHGQGPSYGYTF
NA,TRBV28,TRBJ1-5,15,NA,TGTGCCAGCAGTCTCTTGTGGGGAGGCAATCAGCCCCAGCATTTT,CASSLLWGGNQPQHF
TRBD1,TRBV28,TRBJ1-2,15,NA,TGTGCCAGCAGTTTAGGGACAGGGGGCGGCTATGGCTACACCTTC,CASSLGTGGGYGYTF
TRBD1,TRBV30,TRBJ1-2,12,NA,TGTGCCTGGAACAGGGGGAACTATGGCTACACCTTC,CAWNRGNYGYTF
TRBD2,TRBV19,TRBJ2-1,15,NA,TGTGCCAGTAGTATTGAGGGGAGGGCCTACAATGAGCAGTTCTTC,CASSIEGRAYNEQFF
NA,TRBV28,TRBJ2-7,13,NA,TGTGCCAGCAGTTTATACAGCTCCTACGAGCAGTACTTC,CASSLYSSYEQYF
NA,TRBV6-1,TRBJ2-6,15,NA,TGTGCCAGCAGTGACAGGGTTCGTGGGGCCAACGTCCTGACTTTC,CASSDRVRGANVLTF
NA,TRBV28,TRBJ2-1,14,NA,TGTGCCAGCAGTGGTCCTGTCACATGGAATGAGCAGTTCTTC,CASSGPVTWNEQFF
NA,TRBV6-1,TRBJ1-2,13,NA,TGTGCCAGCAGTCACCGGGGTCAAGATGGCTACACCTTC,CASSHRGQDGYTF
TRBD1,TRBV27,TRBJ2-1,16,NA,TGTGCCAGCAGTACCGGGACAGGGGTGGCCTACAATGAGCAGTTCTTC,CASSTGTGVAYNEQFF
NA,TRBV7-2,TRBJ2-4,14,NA,TGTGCCAGCAGCTCTGCTGAGACCAAAAACATTCAGTACTTC,CASSSAETKNIQYF
NA,TRBV21-1,TRBJ1-1,14,once,TGTGCCAGCAGCAAGAGAGCTCGGAACACTGAAGCTTTCTTT,CASSKRARNTEAFF